The 29 T cell receptor beta chains below all came from one sample that was sequenced in a study of T cells in localized non-small cell lung cancer. Sequencing was performed with immunoSEQ multiplex PCR; in TCRdb, only in-frame clones are kept and a portion is missing. The table has about 3,200 clones, roughly 25% seen once. The sample consisted of lung tumor tissue, taken before any cancer treatment. These receptors originate from a man aged 35 to 69 with stage I lung adenocarcinoma.

This chain connects TRBV30 to TRBJ1-3; D is unresolved. CDR1 and CDR2 (germline): GTSNPN, SVGIG (reference sequence). Trimming shortened V by 4 bases and J by 7 bases, and 11 bases separated the two germline ends. The CDR3 sequence is 12 residues long. DNA for the CDR3: TGTGCCTGGATCGGAGTTCGGAACACCATATATTTT. It is translated as CAWIGVRNTIYF.

This clone was recorded a few times. The V call is TRBV7-2, the J call TRBJ2-7; D gene unclear. Germline V lookup: CDR1 SGHTA, CDR2 FQGNSA. The CDR3 has 13 amino acids. V lost 3 bases to trimming and J lost 3 bases, with 9 bases between them. The CDR3 protein is CASSFAVLYEQYF. In DNA, the CDR3 is TGTGCCAGCAGCTTCGCCGTCCTCTACGAGCAGTACTTC.

The sample holds a few counts of this clone. The chain recombines TRBV28 with TRBJ2-1; D perhaps matches TRBD1 (6 bases). V was trimmed by 6 bases and J by 0 bases, leaving 12 bases between them. The CDR3 extends over 15 amino acids. Per the germline V gene, CDR1 is MDHEN and CDR2 is SYDVKM. CDR3 residues: CASRSQGLSYNEQFF. DNA for the CDR3: TGTGCCAGCAGGTCGCAGGGGCTCTCCTACAATGAGCAGTTCTTC.

Sample share makes this clone medium-sized. The rearrangement joins TRBV19 to TRBJ1-1; 9 bases agree with TRBD1. The CDR3 covers 14 residues. Germline V gives CDR1 LNHDA, CDR2 SQIVND (reference sequence). Losses at the gene ends were 3 bases for V and 7 bases for J; bases not matched to a gene: 6. This CDR3 reads CASSIGTGNVEAFF. The CDR3 DNA reads as TGTGCCAGTAGTATTGGGACAGGGAATGTTGAAGCTTTCTTT.

This clone has just a few counts. The CDR3 reads CASSPRVGRGRQETQYF. In DNA form, the CDR3 reads TGTGCCAGCAGCCCGCGAGTTGGTAGGGGGCGGCAAGAGACCCAGTACTTC. The chain links TRBV7-4 to TRBJ2-5, with 7 nucleotides matching TRBD1. Germline assignment: CDR1 SGHVT and CDR2 SQSDAQ. The CDR3 length is 17 residues. With 5 bases clipped from V and 2 bases from J, the junction kept 14 bases outside the gene matches.

This rearrangement joins TRBV9 to TRBJ1-6; D may be TRBD1 (6 bases). This CDR3 region has 15 residues. V lost 0 bases to trimming and J lost 7 bases, with 11 bases between them. Germline V gene sequence: CDR1 SGDLS, CDR2 YYNGEE. CDR3 sequence reads: CASSVAGQTNSPLHF. The DNA for the CDR3 is TGTGCCAGCAGCGTAGCTGGACAGACCAATTCACCCCTCCACTTT.

This clone turned up a few times. The chain combines TRBV6-8 with TRBJ1-2, with 9 bases that match TRBD1. The CDR3 length is 15 residues. Germline V gene lookup returns CDR1 MNHGY and CDR2 SAAAGT. Trimming took 5 bases from V and 4 from J; bases not matched to a gene: 8. CDR3 in amino acids: CASSLGQGVIYGYTF. In nucleotides, the CDR3 is TGTGCCAGCAGTCTGGGACAGGGTGTCATCTATGGCTACACCTTC.

This clone occurred a few times. The chain combines TRBV30 with TRBJ2-1; TRBD2 aligns across 11 bases. The V gene end was trimmed by 3 bases and the J gene end by 8 bases; junction bases not matched to a gene: 12. The germline CDR1 and CDR2 sequences are GTSNPN and SVGIG (reference sequence). The CDR3 sequence is 16 residues long. The CDR3 loop reads CAWSRYPLAGEDEQFF. DNA of the CDR3: TGTGCCTGGAGCCGATACCCACTAGCGGGAGAGGATGAGCAGTTCTTC.

In this sample, this clone turned up a few times. The gene calls are TRBV9 and TRBJ2-3, with D possibly being TRBD2 (6 bases). This CDR3 has 14 amino acids. Germline lookup yields CDR1 SGDLS and CDR2 YYNGEE. V gave up 1 base and J gave up 4 bases, with 10 bases separating them. In nucleotides, the CDR3 is TGTGCCAGCAGCGTACGGGGGTGGGCAGATACGCAGTATTTT. Translation: CASSVRGWADTQYF.

The chain combines TRBV9 with TRBJ2-6; unclear D gene. The CDR3 covers 14 residues. The V gene lost 5 bases and the J gene lost 0 bases, with 6 bases spanning the gap. Germline CDR1 and CDR2: SGDLS and YYNGEE. The chain's CDR3 is CASSRRSGANVLTF. The DNA for the CDR3 is TGTGCCAGCAGTCGCCGCTCTGGGGCCAACGTCCTGACTTTC.

This clone was counted between two and nine times. The chain couples TRBV11-3 to TRBJ2-2; 7 bases agree with TRBD1. The CDR3 totals 16 residues. V was pared by 7 bases and J by 0 bases, with 8 bases of the junction left unmatched. Per the germline V gene, CDR1 is SGHNT and CDR2 is YENEEA. CDR3 nucleotide sequence: TGTGCCAGCACCTTGTCCGGGACAGCGAACACCGGGGAGCTGTTTTTT. The encoded protein is CASTLSGTANTGELFF.

The chain has TRBV11-3 and TRBJ2-1; 8 bases align to TRBD2. With 3 bases clipped from V and 8 bases from J, the junction kept 12 bases outside the gene matches. The CDR3 has 16 residues. Germline assignment: CDR1 SGHNT and CDR2 YENEEA. CDR3 sequence (DNA): TGTGCCAGCAGCTTTCAGCGGGGGTTTACTTTTGATGAGCAGTTCTTC. Translating gives CASSFQRGFTFDEQFF.

The J gene is TRBJ2-1, the V gene TRBV6-8; 7 nucleotides line up with TRBD2. With V trimmed by 10 bases and J by 1 base, 4 bases remained unmatched. Germline loops: CDR1 MNHGY, CDR2 SAAAGT. The CDR3 sequence is 13 residues long. In nucleotides, the CDR3 is TGTGCCACCCGACTAGCATCCTACAATGAGCAGTTCTTC. Translating gives CATRLASYNEQFF.

This clone occurred a few times. The V call is TRBV6-8, the J call TRBJ2-7, with D uncertain. The CDR3 extends over 12 amino acids. V lost 7 bases to trimming and J lost 5 bases, with 12 bases between them. Germline CDR1 MNHGY, CDR2 SAAAGT. The CDR3 is CASTDQTHEQYF. CDR3 bases: TGTGCCAGCACAGATCAGACCCACGAGCAGTACTTC.

This chain uses TRBV6-8 with TRBJ2-4; 9 nucleotides align to TRBD2. The CDR3 runs to 17 residues. Per the germline V gene, CDR1 is MNHGY and CDR2 is SAAAGT. J lost 3 bases, V lost 5 bases, and 11 bases had no gene match. The CDR3 reads CASSPIGTAGGKNIQYF. The CDR3 nucleotides are TGTGCCAGCAGTCCTATTGGGACAGCGGGGGGCAAAAACATTCAGTACTTC.

The rearrangement uses TRBV5-1 and TRBJ1-4; 10 nucleotides match TRBD1. This CDR3 spans 17 amino acids. The germline V gene encodes CDR1 SGHRS and CDR2 YFSETQ. J gave up 12 bases and V 2 bases, and 16 bases lay outside the gene matches. The CDR3 nucleotides read TGCGCCAGCAGCTTAGGAGACAGGGGGCGCCCCGGGGGAGAACTGTTTTTT. Its translation: CASSLGDRGRPGGELFF.

This chain connects TRBV11-3 to TRBJ2-7; 9 bases line up with TRBD2. The germline V gene has CDR1 SGHNT and CDR2 YENEEA. CDR3 length: 14 amino acids. The junction had 9 bases not matched to a gene; V was cut back by 3 bases and J by 9 bases. In nucleotides, the CDR3 is TGTGCCAGCAGCTTGCCGGGACTAGCCCGCGGGCAGTACTTC. It specifies CASSLPGLARGQYF.

This clone ranks as medium-sized (0.01 to 0.1%). This chain joins TRBV6-8 and TRBJ1-5, with D uncertain. Germline lookup yields CDR1 MNHGY and CDR2 SAAAGT. There are 16 residues in the CDR3. Between the trimmed V and J ends, which lost 5 bases and 0 bases, there was a span of 14 bases. The CDR3 DNA sequence: TGTGCCAGCAGTCACGGTCCTGATGTTAGCAATCAGCCCCAGCATTTT. Translation: CASSHGPDVSNQPQHF.

The gene calls are TRBV5-1 and TRBJ2-1; 9 bases line up with TRBD2. CDR1 and CDR2 from the germline V gene are SGHRS and YFSETQ. The CDR3 contains 15 residues. Trimming took 1 base from V and 8 from J; bases not matched to a gene: 7. In DNA, the CDR3 is TGCGCCAGCAGCTTGTTAGCGGGGGCCGAACATGAGCAGTTCTTC. This sequence encodes CASSLLAGAEHEQFF.

By share of the sample, this clone is medium-sized. The chain links TRBV6-8 to TRBJ1-3; no firm D call. Germline V lookup: CDR1 MNHGY, CDR2 SAAAGT. The CDR3 spans 12 residues. V shed 5 bases and J shed 5 bases, with 7 bases lying between them. For the CDR3, the DNA is TGTGCCAGCAGTGAGGGTAGAAACACCATATATTTT. It is translated as CASSEGRNTIYF.

This clone has a handful of counts. The CDR3 DNA reads TGTGCCAGCAGCGTCGACAGGGGGAACAATGGCTACACCTTC. Its protein product is CASSVDRGNNGYTF. The chain joins TRBV9 to TRBJ1-2; 9 positions agree with TRBD1. Germline loops: CDR1 SGDLS, CDR2 YYNGEE. The CDR3 is 14 residues long. Trimming at V came to 2 bases and at J to 6 bases, leaving 5 bases not matched to a gene.

The chain is built from TRBV10-2 and TRBJ1-5; D remains unclear. Trimming took off 5 bases at V and 3 bases at J, with 5 bases between the two ends. Germline CDR1 and CDR2: WSHSY and SAAADI. This CDR3 is 12 amino acids long. CDR3 sequence: CASSSPNQPQHF. CDR3 DNA: TGCGCCAGCAGTTCCCCCAATCAGCCCCAGCATTTT.

There are many counts of this clone. The V call is TRBV11-3, the J call TRBJ2-7; a possible D gene is TRBD2 (5 bases). CDR3 length: 18 residues. Deletions cut 4 bases from V and 2 bases from J, with 24 bases between. The V gene's germline CDR1 is SGHNT and CDR2 YENEEA. This CDR3 is CASSSLTPSRRRTYEQYF. In DNA form, the CDR3 reads TGTGCCAGCAGCTCCCTCACCCCCAGCCGGAGGAGGACCTACGAGCAGTACTTC.

Judged by abundance, this clone is medium-sized. A junction end diverges from the germline sequence, so it may reflect a read error. This chain uses TRBV11-3 with TRBJ1-4; the D is unclear. This CDR3 has 14 amino acids. CDR1 and CDR2 (germline): SGHNT, YENEEA. The CDR3 loop reads CASSVEEGNEKLFF. In DNA form, the CDR3 reads TGTGCCAGCAGCGTAGAGGAGGGTAATGAAAAACTGTTTTTT.

Remarks on this clone: A read error may produce the germline difference seen at one junction end. The genes are TRBV30 and TRBJ2-1, with D hard to call. This CDR3 region has 12 residues. From germline, CDR1 is GTSNPN and CDR2 SVGIG (reference sequence). CDR3 nucleotide sequence: TGTGCCTGGAGTGTTCACGACAATGGGCAGTTCTTC. Translating gives CAWSVHDNGQFF.

This clone has only a few counts. CDR3 DNA sequence: TGTGCCAGCAGCGTACCAACTAGCGGCGCAGATACGCAGTATTTT. This codes for CASSVPTSGADTQYF. This chain uses TRBV9 with TRBJ2-3; 8 bases agree with TRBD2. Germline CDR1 SGDLS, CDR2 YYNGEE. The CDR3 extends over 15 amino acids. V shed 1 base, J shed 4 bases, and the junction held 5 bases outside the gene matches.

The gene calls are TRBV5-1 and TRBJ2-7; unclear D gene. The germline V gene has CDR1 SGHRS and CDR2 YFSETQ. Trimming cost V 0 bases and J 6 bases, with 13 bases left between them. The CDR3 runs 14 residues. The DNA for the CDR3 is TGCGCCAGCAGCTTGGGTCCGGGTTCGGCCGAGCAGTACTTC. It translates to CASSLGPGSAEQYF.

The chain employs TRBV11-3 and TRBJ1-1; a possible D gene is TRBD1 (5 bases). V lost 6 bases, J lost 0 bases, and 14 bases lay in between. CDR1 is SGHNT, CDR2 YENEEA, per germline. This CDR3 contains 15 residues. CDR3 loop: CASRPLDTMNTEAFF. CDR3 nucleotide sequence: TGTGCCAGCAGACCTTTGGACACCATGAACACTGAAGCTTTCTTT.

This clone was detected only a few times. This chain joins TRBV23-1 and TRBJ2-1; D is perhaps TRBD1 (5 bases). TRBV23-1 is an ORF, and what it does is uncertain. Trimming removed 6 bases at V and 7 bases at J, with 13 bases between. CDR3 length: 13 amino acids. As DNA, the CDR3 is TGCGCCAGCAGCCCAGGGTCTCAGAATGAGCAGTTCTTC. The encoded protein is CASSPGSQNEQFF.